The text below deals with one T cell receptor beta chain. The data derive from a study of control samples from healthy donors and cancer patients. CDR3 length: 14 residues. The germline CDR1 and CDR2 sequences are LNHDA and SQIVND (reference sequence). Deletions cut 7 bases from V and 1 base from J, with 11 bases between. Only in-frame clones appear in the TCRdb table, and some are missing; sequencing was by immunoSEQ multiplex PCR. The sample consists of around 100,000 clones, around 88% of them appearing once. Sequenced sample: blood. The clonotype comes from a man younger than 40 in good health. The rearrangement uses TRBV19 and TRBJ1-5; D gene ambiguous. CDR3 sequence: CASNTAYSNQPQHF. The CDR3 DNA sequence: TGTGCCAGTAATACGGCTTACAGCAATCAGCCCCAGCATTTT.